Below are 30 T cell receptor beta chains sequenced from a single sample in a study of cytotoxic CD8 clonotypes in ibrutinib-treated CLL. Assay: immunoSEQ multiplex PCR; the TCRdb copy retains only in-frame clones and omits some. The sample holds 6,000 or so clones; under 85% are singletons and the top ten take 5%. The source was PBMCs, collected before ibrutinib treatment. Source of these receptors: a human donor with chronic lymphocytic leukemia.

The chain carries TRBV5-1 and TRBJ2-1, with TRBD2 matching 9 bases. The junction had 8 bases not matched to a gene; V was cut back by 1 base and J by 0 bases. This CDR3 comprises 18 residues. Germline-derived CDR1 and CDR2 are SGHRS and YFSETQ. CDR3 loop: CASSLSLAGVNSYNEQFF. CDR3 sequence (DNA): TGCGCCAGCAGCTTGTCGTTAGCGGGAGTCAACTCCTACAATGAGCAGTTCTTC.

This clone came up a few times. CDR3 in DNA: TGCGCCAGCAGCCAATCGACCTTGGGGGGCTACACCTTC. The encoded protein is CASSQSTLGGYTF. This chain connects TRBV4-3 to TRBJ1-2; D is uncertain. This CDR3 spans 13 amino acids. Looked up from germline, CDR1 is LGHNA and CDR2 is YSLEER. V shed 2 bases and J shed 8 bases, with 12 bases lying between them.

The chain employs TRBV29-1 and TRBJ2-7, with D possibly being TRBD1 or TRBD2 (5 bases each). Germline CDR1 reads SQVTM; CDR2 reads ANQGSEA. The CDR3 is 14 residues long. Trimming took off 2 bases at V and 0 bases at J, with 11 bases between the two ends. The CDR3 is CSVETGANSYEQYF. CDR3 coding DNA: TGCAGCGTTGAAACCGGGGCCAACTCCTACGAGCAGTACTTC.

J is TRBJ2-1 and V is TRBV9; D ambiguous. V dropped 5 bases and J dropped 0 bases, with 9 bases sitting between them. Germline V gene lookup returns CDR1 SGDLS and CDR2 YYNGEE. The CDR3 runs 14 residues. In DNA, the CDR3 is TGTGCCAGCAGTGCAAGCAACTCCTACAATGAGCAGTTCTTC. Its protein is CASSASNSYNEQFF. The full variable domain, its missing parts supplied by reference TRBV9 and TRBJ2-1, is DSGVTQTPKHLITATGQRVTLRCSPRSGDLSVYWYQQSLDQGLQFLIQYYNGEERAKGNILERFSAQQFPDLHSELNLSSLELGDSALYFCASSASNSYNEQFFGPGTRLTVL.

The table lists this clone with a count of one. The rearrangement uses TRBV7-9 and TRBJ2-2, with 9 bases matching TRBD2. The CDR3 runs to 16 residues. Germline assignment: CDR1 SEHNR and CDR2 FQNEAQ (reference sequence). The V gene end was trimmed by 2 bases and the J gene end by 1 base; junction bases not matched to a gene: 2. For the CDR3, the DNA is TGTGCCAGCAGCTTACTAGCGGGGAAGAACACCGGGGAGCTGTTTTTT. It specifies CASSLLAGKNTGELFF.

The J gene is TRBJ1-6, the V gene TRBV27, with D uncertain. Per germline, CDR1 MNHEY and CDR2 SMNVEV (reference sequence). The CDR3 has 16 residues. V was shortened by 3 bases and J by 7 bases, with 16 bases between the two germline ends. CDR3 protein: CASSFWFGVGNSPLHF. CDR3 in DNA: TGTGCCAGCAGTTTTTGGTTTGGGGTGGGCAATTCACCCCTCCACTTT.

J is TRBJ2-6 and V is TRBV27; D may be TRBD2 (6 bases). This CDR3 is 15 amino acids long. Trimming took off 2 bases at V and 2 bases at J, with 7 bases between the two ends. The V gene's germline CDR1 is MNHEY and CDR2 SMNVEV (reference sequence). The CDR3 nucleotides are TGTGCCAGCAGTTTAGGAGGGGCTGGGGCCAACGTCCTGACTTTC. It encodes CASSLGGAGANVLTF.

The CDR3 bases are TGTGCCAGCAGCAGACAGGGGAACCAAGAGACCCAGTACTTC. It encodes CASSRQGNQETQYF. The rearrangement links TRBV9 to TRBJ2-5; TRBD1 matches 8 bases. V dropped 4 bases and J dropped 0; count of bases not matched to a gene: 2. Germline CDR1 is SGDLS and CDR2 is YYNGEE. This CDR3 is 14 amino acids long.

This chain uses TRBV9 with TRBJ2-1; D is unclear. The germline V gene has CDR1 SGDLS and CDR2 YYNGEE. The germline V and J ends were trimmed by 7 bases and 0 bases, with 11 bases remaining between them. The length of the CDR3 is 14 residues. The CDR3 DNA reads TGTGCCAGCGGCGGACCCGACTCCTACAATGAGCAGTTCTTC. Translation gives CASGGPDSYNEQFF.

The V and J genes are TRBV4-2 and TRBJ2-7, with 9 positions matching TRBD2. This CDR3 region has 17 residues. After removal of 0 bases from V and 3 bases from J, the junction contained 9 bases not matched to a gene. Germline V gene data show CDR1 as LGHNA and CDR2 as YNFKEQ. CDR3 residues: CASSQDRASGNNYEQYF. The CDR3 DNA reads TGTGCCAGCAGCCAAGATCGGGCTAGCGGGAACAACTACGAGCAGTACTTC.

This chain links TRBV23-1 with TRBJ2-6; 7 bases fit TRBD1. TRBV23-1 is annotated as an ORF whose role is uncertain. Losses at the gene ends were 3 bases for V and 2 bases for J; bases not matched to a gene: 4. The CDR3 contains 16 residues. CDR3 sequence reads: CASSHHDRAGANVLTF. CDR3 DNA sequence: TGCGCCAGCAGTCACCACGACAGGGCTGGGGCCAACGTCCTGACTTTC.

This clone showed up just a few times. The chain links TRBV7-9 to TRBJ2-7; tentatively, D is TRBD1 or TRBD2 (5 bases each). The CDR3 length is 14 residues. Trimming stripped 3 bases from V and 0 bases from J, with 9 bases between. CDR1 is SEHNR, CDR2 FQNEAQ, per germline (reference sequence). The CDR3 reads CASSFRESSYEQYF. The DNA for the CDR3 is TGTGCCAGCAGCTTCAGGGAGAGCTCCTACGAGCAGTACTTC.

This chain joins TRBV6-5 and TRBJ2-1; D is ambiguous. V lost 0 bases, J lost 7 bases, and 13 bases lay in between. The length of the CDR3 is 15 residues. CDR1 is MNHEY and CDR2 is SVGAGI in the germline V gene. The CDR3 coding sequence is TGTGCCAGCAGTTACTCGAGACAATTCGGGAATGAGCAGTTCTTC. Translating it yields CASSYSRQFGNEQFF.

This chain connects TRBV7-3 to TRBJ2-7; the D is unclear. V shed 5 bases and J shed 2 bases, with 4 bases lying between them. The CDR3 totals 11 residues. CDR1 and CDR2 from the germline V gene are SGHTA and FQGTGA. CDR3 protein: CASSPPYEQYF. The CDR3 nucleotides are TGTGCCAGCAGCCCCCCCTACGAGCAGTACTTC.

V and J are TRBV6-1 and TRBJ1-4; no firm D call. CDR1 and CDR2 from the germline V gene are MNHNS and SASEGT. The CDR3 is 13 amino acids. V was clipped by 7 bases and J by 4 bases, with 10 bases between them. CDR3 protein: CASMDRLNEKLFF. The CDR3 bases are TGTGCCAGCATGGACCGGCTTAATGAAAAACTGTTTTTT.

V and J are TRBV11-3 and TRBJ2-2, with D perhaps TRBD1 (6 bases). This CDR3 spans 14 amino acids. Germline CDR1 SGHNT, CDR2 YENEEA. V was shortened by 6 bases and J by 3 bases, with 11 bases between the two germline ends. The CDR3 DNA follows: TGTGCCAGCAGACCAGGGACATACACCGGGGAGCTGTTTTTT. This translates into CASRPGTYTGELFF.

CDR3 DNA sequence: TGTGCCTGGGATAGTGGCAATCAGCCCCAGCATTTT. It codes for CAWDSGNQPQHF. This rearrangement joins TRBV30 to TRBJ1-5; D not resolved. The germline CDR1 and CDR2 sequences are GTSNPN and SVGIG (reference sequence). V gave up 5 bases and J gave up 2 bases, with 7 bases separating them. The CDR3 runs 12 residues.

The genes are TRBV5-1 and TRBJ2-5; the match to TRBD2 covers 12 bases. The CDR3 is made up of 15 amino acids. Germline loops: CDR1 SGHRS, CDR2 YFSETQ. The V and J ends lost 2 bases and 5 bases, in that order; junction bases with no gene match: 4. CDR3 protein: CASSFTSGRTETQYF. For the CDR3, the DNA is TGCGCCAGCAGCTTTACTAGCGGGAGGACGGAGACCCAGTACTTC. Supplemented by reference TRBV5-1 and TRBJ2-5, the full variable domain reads KAGVTQTPRYLIKTRGQQVTLSCSPISGHRSVSWYQQTPGQGLQFLFEYFSETQRNKGNFPGRFSGRQFSNSRSEMNVSTLELGDSALYLCASSFTSGRTETQYFGPGTRLLVL.

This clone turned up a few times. Here the CDR3 reads CASSTGPSSGNTIYF. CDR3 nucleotides: TGTGCCAGCTCAACCGGGCCCTCCTCTGGAAACACCATATATTTT. The chain recombines TRBV18 with TRBJ1-3; D not resolved. V gave up 5 bases and J gave up 0 bases, with 11 bases separating them. Germline V CDR1 and CDR2: KGHSH, LQKENI. The CDR3 has 15 residues.

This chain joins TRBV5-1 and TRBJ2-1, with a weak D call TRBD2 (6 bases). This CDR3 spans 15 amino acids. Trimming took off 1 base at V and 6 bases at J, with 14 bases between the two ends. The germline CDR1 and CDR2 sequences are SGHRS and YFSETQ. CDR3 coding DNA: TGCGCCAGCAGCTTGTTTAGCCGGGAGATCAATGAGCAGTTCTTC. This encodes CASSLFSREINEQFF. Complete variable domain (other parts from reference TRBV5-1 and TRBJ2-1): KAGVTQTPRYLIKTRGQQVTLSCSPISGHRSVSWYQQTPGQGLQFLFEYFSETQRNKGNFPGRFSGRQFSNSRSEMNVSTLELGDSALYLCASSLFSREINEQFFGPGTRLTVL.

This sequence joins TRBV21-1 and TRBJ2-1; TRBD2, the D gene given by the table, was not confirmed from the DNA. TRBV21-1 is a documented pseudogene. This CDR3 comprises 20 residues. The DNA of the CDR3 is TGTGCCAGCAGCAAAGCGTCTAGCGGGAGGGACCCCCCATTCCACAATGAGCAGTTCTTC. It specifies CASSKASSGRDPPFHNEQFF.

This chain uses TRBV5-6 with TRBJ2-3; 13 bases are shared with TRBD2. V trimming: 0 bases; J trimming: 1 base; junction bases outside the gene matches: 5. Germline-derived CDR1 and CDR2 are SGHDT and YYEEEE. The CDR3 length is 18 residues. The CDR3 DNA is TGTGCCAGCAGCTTGGGGACTAGCGGGAGTCGAGGCACAGATACGCAGTATTTT. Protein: CASSLGTSGSRGTDTQYF.

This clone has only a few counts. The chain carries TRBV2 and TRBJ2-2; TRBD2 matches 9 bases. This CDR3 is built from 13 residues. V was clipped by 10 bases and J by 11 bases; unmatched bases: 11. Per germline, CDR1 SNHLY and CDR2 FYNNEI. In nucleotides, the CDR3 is TGTGCCACCGGCCTAGCGGGGACAATAGAGCTGTTTTTT. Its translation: CATGLAGTIELFF. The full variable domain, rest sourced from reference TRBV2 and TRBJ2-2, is EPEVTQTPSHQVTQMGQEVILRCVPISNHLYFYWYRQILGQKVEFLVSFYNNEISEKSEIFDDQFSVERPDGSNFTLKIRSTKLEDSAMYFCATGLAGTIELFFGEGSRLTVL.

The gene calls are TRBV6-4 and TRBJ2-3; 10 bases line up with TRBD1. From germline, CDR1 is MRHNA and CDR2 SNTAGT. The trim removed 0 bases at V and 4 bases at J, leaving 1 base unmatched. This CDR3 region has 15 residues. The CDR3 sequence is CASSDSTGGADTQYF. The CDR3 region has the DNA TGTGCCAGCAGTGACTCGACAGGGGGCGCAGATACGCAGTATTTT.

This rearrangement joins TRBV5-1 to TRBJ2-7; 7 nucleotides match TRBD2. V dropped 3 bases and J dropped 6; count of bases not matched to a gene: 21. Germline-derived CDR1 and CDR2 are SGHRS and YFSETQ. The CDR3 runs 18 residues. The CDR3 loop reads CASSSPAAIRGGRGEQYF. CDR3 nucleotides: TGCGCCAGCAGCTCCCCCGCGGCCATCAGAGGCGGGAGAGGCGAGCAGTACTTC.

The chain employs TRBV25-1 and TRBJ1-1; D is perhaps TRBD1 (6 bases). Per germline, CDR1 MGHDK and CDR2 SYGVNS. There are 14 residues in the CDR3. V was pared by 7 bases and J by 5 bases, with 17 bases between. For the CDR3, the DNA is TGTGCCAGCAAGAAACAGGGAGGGTGGACTGAAGCTTTCTTT. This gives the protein CASKKQGGWTEAFF.

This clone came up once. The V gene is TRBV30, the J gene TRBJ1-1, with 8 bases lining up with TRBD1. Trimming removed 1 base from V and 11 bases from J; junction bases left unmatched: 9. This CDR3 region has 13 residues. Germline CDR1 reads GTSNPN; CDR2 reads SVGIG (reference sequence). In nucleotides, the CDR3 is TGTGCCTGGAGTGCACCGGACAGGGTGTATGCTTTCTTT. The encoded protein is CAWSAPDRVYAFF. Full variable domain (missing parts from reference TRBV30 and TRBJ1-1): SQTIHQWPATLVQPVGSPLSLECTVEGTSNPNLYWYRQAAGRGLQLLFYSVGIGQISSEVPQNLSASRPQDRQFILSSKKLLLSDSGFYLCAWSAPDRVYAFFGQGTRLTVV.

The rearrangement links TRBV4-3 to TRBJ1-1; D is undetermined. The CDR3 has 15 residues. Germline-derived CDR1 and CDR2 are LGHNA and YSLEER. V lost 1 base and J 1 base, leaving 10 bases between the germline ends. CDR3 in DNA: TGCGCCAGCAGCCAAGTGCTGTCCAAGAACACTGAAGCTTTCTTT. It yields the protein CASSQVLSKNTEAFF.

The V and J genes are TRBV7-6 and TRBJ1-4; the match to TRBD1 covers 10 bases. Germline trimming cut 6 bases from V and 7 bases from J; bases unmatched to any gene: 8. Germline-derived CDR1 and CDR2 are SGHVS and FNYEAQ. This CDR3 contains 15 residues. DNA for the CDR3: TGTGCCAGCAGTTTGACAGGGGGCGTTCGTGAAAAACTGTTTTTT. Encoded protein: CASSLTGGVREKLFF.

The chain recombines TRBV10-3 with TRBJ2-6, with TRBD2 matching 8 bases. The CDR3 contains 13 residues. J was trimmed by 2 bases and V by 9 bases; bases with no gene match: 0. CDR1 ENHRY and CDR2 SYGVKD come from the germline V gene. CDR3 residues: CAMGLAGANVLTF. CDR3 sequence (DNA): TGTGCCATGGGACTAGCTGGGGCCAACGTCCTGACTTTC.